The rows below give T cell receptor beta chains drawn from one sample of a study of metastatic and nonmetastatic thyroid tumors. TCRdb re-called the PCR reads with MiXCR. The sample records more than 20,000 clones, over 9.5% being singletons. Sequences were obtained from blood. These receptors all come from a female donor with papillary thyroid cancer or a benign thyroid nodule (not recorded which). Some clones in this sample may be carry-over from other donors' samples. CDR3s include the opening cysteine and the closing phenylalanine or tryptophan. A D gene is named only where the DNA matches it firmly. Where a row states a size, it is once, few, many or the class of an expanded clone; other rows omit it.

-	TRBV6-1	-	15	TRBJ1-5	CASSELAGSNQPQHF	TGTGCCAGCAGTGAATTGGCAGGGAGTAATCAGCCCCAGCATTTT
-	TRBV20-1	-	12	TRBJ1-2	CSAEDGNYRYTF	TGCAGTGCTGAGGACGGCAACTATAGATACACCTTC
-	TRBV7-2	many	15	TRBJ2-3	CASSLMGAPGDTQYF	TGTGCCAGCAGCTTGATGGGAGCACCAGGGGATACGCAGTATTTT
TRBD1	TRBV2	medium-sized	15	TRBJ1-2	CASSERTGRDYGYTF	TGTGCCAGCAGTGAAAGGACAGGGAGGGACTATGGCTACACCTTC
-	TRBV4-3	-	14	TRBJ2-2	CASSQDGNTGELFF	TGCGCCAGCAGCCAAGACGGTAACACCGGGGAGCTGTTTTTT
TRBD1	TRBV4-1	many	15	TRBJ1-1	CASSQATGGNTEAFF	TGCGCCAGCAGCCAAGCGACAGGGGGGAACACTGAAGCTTTCTTT
-	TRBV4-3	-	15	TRBJ2-2	CASSQEFGSTGELFF	TGCGCCAGCAGCCAAGAGTTCGGGAGCACCGGGGAGCTGTTTTTT
-	TRBV5-1	once	14	TRBJ1-1	CASSQNGPDTEAFF	TGCGCCAGCAGTCAGAACGGTCCAGACACTGAAGCTTTCTTT
-	TRBV20-1	many	13	TRBJ2-6	CSSYHSGANVLTF	TGCAGCTCGTACCACTCTGGGGCCAACGTCCTGACTTTC
-	TRBV28	many	15	TRBJ1-1	CASSSWFGGYTEAFF	TGTGCCAGCAGTTCTTGGTTCGGGGGTTACACTGAAGCTTTCTTT
TRBD1	TRBV4-1	many	15	TRBJ1-4	CASSQNRGMGEKLFF	TGCGCCAGCAGCCAGAACAGGGGAATGGGGGAAAAACTGTTTTTT
-	TRBV5-4	many	13	TRBJ1-2	CASSLIGRYGYTF	TGTGCCAGCAGCTTGATAGGGAGGTATGGCTACACCTTC
-	TRBV19	-	15	TRBJ2-5	CASSIRGVEGETQYF	TGTGCCAGTAGTATACGAGGGGTGGAGGGAGAGACCCAGTACTTC
-	TRBV5-1	many	14	TRBJ2-7	CASSRVQSSYEQYF	TGCGCCAGCAGCAGGGTTCAGAGCTCCTACGAGCAGTACTTC
TRBD2	TRBV5-5	few	13	TRBJ2-7	CASTMGEGYEQYF	TGTGCCAGCACTATGGGGGAGGGGTACGAGCAGTACTTC
-	TRBV12-3/TRBV12-4	-	12	TRBJ1-1	CACFCGNTEAFF	TGTGCCTGCTTTTGCGGGAACACTGAAGCTTTCTTT
TRBD2	TRBV20-1	many	13	TRBJ2-5	CSARVSGGETQYF	TGCAGTGCTAGGGTTAGCGGGGGCGAGACCCAGTACTTC
TRBD1	TRBV2	many	15	TRBJ1-4	CASTPRQGFNEKLFF	TGTGCCAGCACACCGAGACAGGGTTTTAATGAAAAACTGTTTTTT
TRBD1	TRBV19	many	14	TRBJ1-5	CASSILTGVQPQHF	TGTGCCAGTAGTATCCTAACAGGGGTCCAGCCCCAGCATTTT
-	TRBV11-2	once	13	TRBJ2-2	CASSSPGPGELFF	TGTGCCAGCAGCTCTCCAGGGCCCGGGGAGCTGTTTTTT
-	TRBV4-1	many	13	TRBJ1-5	CASSQGIGQPQHF	TGCGCCAGCAGCCAGGGAATTGGTCAGCCCCAGCATTTT
-	TRBV20-1	many	14	TRBJ1-3	CSASVRGGGNTIYF	TGCAGTGCCTCCGTGCGGGGGGGAGGAAACACCATATATTTT
-	TRBV20-1	many	11	TRBJ2-1	CSARWGNEQFF	TGCAGTGCTAGGTGGGGAAATGAGCAGTTCTTC
-	TRBV9	-	15	TRBJ2-7	CASSAEVGPSYEQYF	TGTGCCAGCAGCGCAGAAGTTGGCCCTTCCTACGAGCAGTACTTC
-	TRBV30	many	13	TRBJ1-5	CAWSPGLNQPQHF	TGTGCCTGGAGTCCCGGACTCAATCAGCCCCAGCATTTT
TRBD1	TRBV6-1	medium-sized	16	TRBJ1-5	CASSESGGASNQPQHF	TGTGCCAGCAGTGAATCAGGGGGCGCGAGCAATCAGCCCCAGCATTTT
-	TRBV5-1	many	15	TRBJ1-4	CASKAQVATNEKLFF	TGCGCCAGCAAGGCACAGGTGGCGACTAATGAAAAACTGTTTTTT
TRBD1	TRBV5-1	many	16	TRBJ2-6	CASSQQGGSGANVLTF	TGCGCCAGCAGTCAACAGGGGGGCTCTGGGGCCAACGTCCTGACTTTC
TRBD2	TRBV4-2	many	17	TRBJ2-7	CASSRGESGGSSYEQYF	TGTGCCAGCAGCCGAGGGGAGTCGGGGGGGAGCTCCTACGAGCAGTACTTC
TRBD2	TRBV6-4	many	16	TRBJ2-3	CASSSTSGGSTDTQYF	TGTGCCAGCAGCTCAACTAGCGGGGGATCCACAGATACGCAGTATTTT
TRBD1	TRBV29-1	few	16	TRBJ2-3	CGCRQTGGKHGDTQYF	TGCGGCTGCCGACAGACAGGGGGGAAGCACGGCGATACGCAGTATTTT
-	TRBV11-2	many	16	TRBJ1-6	CASSLDGGGTGSPLHF	TGTGCCAGCAGCTTAGATGGGGGGGGTACGGGTTCACCCCTCCACTTT
-	TRBV11-2	many	16	TRBJ2-2	CASSPGPPARTGELFF	TGTGCCAGCAGCCCGGGTCCCCCGGCTCGGACCGGGGAGCTGTTTTTT
-	TRBV6-2/TRBV6-3	few	16	TRBJ2-5	CASSYVLLAPQETQYF	TGTGCCAGCAGTTACGTCCTTCTAGCTCCACAAGAGACCCAGTACTTC
-	TRBV6-1	medium-sized	15	TRBJ1-2	CASSEEESPRYGYTF	TGTGCCAGCAGTGAAGAGGAGTCTCCGAGGTATGGCTACACCTTC
-	TRBV2	many	17	TRBJ1-1	CASSGGRVGRKNTEAFF	TGTGCCAGCAGTGGCGGAAGGGTGGGCAGGAAGAACACTGAAGCTTTCTTT
TRBD2	TRBV13	many	15	TRBJ2-7	CASSFSGGPALEQYF	TGTGCCAGCAGCTTTAGCGGGGGGCCCGCCCTGGAGCAGTACTTC
-	TRBV20-1	many	16	TRBJ1-2	CSAIWGLLPPNYGYTF	TGCAGTGCTATTTGGGGACTGCTTCCCCCTAACTATGGCTACACCTTC